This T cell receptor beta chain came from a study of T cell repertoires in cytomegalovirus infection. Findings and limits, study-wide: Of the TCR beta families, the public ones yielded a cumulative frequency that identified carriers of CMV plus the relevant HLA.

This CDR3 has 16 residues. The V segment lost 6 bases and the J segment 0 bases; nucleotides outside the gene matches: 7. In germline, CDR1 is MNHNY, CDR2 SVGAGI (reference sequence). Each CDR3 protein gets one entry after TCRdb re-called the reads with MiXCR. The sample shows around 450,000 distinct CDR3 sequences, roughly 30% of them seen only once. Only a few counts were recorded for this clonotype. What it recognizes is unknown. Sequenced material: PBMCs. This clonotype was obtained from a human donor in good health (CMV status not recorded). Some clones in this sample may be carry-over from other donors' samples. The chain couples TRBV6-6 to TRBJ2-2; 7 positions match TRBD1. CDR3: CASSPWDRSNTGELFF. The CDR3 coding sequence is TGTGCCAGCAGCCCCTGGGACAGATCGAACACCGGGGAGCTGTTTTTT.